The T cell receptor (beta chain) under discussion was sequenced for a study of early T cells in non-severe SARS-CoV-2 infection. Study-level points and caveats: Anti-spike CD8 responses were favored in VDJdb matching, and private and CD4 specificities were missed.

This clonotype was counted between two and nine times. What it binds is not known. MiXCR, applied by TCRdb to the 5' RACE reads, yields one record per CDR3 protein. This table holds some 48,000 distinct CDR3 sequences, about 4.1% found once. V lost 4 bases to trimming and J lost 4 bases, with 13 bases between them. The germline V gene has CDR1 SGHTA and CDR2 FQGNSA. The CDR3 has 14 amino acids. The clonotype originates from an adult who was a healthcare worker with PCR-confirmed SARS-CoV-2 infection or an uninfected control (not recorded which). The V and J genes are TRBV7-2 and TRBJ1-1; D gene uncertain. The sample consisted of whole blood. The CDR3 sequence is CASSSQSRGTEAFF. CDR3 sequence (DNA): TGTGCCAGCAGCTCCCAGTCCCGTGGCACTGAAGCTTTCTTT.